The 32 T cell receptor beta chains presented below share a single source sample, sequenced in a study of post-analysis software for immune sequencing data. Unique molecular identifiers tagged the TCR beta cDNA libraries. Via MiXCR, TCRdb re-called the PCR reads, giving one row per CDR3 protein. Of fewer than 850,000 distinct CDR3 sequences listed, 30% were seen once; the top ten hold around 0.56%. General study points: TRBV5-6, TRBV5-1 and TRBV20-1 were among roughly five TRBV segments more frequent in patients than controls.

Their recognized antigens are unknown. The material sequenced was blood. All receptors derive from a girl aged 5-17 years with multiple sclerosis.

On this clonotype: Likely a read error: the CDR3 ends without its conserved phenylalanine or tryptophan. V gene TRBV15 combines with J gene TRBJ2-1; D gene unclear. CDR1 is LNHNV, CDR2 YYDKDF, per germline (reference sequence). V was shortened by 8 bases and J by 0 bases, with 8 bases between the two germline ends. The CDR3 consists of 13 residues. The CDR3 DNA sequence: TGTGCCACCGGCGAGAGCTCCTACAATGAGCAGTTCGTC. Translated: CATGESSYNEQFV.

The chain's CDR3 is CASSSRPSYNSPLHF. The CDR3 nucleotides read TGTGCCAGCAGCTCCCGCCCCTCCTATAATTCACCCCTCCACTTT. V and J are TRBV5-5 and TRBJ1-6, with D unresolved. CDR3 length: 15 residues. V gave up 3 bases and J gave up 0 bases, with 7 bases separating them. CDR1 SGHKS and CDR2 YYEKEE come from the germline V gene (reference sequence).

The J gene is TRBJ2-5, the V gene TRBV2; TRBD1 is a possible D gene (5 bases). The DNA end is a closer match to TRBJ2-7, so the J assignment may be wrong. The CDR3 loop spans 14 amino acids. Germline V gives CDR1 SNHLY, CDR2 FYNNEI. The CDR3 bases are TGTGCCAGCACCCCCCATACTTATCAGGGCGAGCAGTACTTC. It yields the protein CASTPHTYQGEQYF.

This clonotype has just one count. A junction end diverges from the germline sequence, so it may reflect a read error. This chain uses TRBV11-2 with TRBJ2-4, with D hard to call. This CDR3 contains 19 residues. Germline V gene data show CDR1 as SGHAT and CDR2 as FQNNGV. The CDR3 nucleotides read TGTGCCAGCAGCTTAGAGACGCGGTCGGCAGTCTTAGCCAAAAACATTCAGGACTTC. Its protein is CASSLETRSAVLAKNIQDF.

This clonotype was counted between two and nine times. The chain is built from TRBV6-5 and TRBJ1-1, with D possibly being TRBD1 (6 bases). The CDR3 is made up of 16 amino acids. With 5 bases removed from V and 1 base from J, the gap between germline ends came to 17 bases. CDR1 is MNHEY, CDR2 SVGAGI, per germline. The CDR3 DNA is TGTGCCAGCAGTCACAGGGTAGGGGTAACGAACACTGAAGCTTTCTTT. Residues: CASSHRVGVTNTEAFF.

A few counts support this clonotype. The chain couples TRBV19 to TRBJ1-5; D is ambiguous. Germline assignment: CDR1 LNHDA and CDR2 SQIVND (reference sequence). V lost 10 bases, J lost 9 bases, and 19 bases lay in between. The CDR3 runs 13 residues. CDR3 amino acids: CAISSLSGGPQHF. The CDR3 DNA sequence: TGTGCCATCTCTTCGCTGTCCGGCGGGCCCCAGCATTTT.

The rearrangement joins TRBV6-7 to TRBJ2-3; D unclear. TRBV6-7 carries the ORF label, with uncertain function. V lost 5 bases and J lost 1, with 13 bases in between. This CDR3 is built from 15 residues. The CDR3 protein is CASSLGRIRTDTQYF. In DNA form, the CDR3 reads TGTGCCAGCAGTCTCGGACGGATTCGCACAGATACGCAGTATTTT.

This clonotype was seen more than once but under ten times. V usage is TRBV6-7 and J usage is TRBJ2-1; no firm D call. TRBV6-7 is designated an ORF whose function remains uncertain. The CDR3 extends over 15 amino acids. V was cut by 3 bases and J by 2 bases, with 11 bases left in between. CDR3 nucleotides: TGTGCCAGCAGTTATCGGCCGGAACCCTACAATGAGCAGTTCTTC. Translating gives CASSYRPEPYNEQFF.

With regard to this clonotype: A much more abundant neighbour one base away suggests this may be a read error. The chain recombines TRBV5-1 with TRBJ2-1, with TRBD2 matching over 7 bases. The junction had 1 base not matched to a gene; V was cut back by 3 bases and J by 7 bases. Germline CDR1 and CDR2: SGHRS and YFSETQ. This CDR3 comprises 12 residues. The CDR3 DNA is TGCGCCAGCAGCTGGGAGGGGAATGAGCAGTTCTTC. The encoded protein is CASSWEGNEQFF.

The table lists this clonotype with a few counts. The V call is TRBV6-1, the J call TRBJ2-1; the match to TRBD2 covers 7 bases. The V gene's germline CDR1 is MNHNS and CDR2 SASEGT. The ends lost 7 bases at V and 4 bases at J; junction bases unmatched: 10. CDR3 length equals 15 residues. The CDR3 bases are TGTGCCAGCACCGAGGGAGGGGCGGTGTACAATGAGCAGTTCTTC. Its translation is CASTEGGAVYNEQFF.

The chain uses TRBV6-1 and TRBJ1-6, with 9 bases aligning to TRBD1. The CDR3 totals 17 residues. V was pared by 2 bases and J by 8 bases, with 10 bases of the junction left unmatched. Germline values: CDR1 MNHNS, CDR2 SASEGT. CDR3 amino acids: CASSELMTGGLHSPLHF. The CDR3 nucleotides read TGTGCCAGCAGTGAACTAATGACAGGGGGTCTTCATTCACCCCTCCACTTT.

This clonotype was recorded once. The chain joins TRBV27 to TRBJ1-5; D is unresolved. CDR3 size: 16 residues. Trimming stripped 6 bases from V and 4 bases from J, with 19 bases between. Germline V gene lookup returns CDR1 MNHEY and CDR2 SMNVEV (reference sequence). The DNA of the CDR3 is TGTGCCAGCAGAGCACGATGGGAACACGGTAATCAGCCCCAGCATTTT. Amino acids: CASRARWEHGNQPQHF.

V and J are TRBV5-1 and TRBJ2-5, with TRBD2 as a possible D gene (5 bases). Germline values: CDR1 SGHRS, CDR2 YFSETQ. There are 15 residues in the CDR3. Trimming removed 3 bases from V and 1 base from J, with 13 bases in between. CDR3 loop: CASSSGLGPQETQYF. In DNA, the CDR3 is TGCGCCAGCAGCTCAGGACTCGGCCCCCAAGAGACCCAGTACTTC.

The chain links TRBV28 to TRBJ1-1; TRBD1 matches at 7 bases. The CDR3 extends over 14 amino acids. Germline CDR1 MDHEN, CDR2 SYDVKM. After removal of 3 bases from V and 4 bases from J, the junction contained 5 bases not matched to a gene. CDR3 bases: TGTGCCAGCAGTTTGACAGGGAGGGCCACTGAAGCTTTCTTT. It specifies CASSLTGRATEAFF.

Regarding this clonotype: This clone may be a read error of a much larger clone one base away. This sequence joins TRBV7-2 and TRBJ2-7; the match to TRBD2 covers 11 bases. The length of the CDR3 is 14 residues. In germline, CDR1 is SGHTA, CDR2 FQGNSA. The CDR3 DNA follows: TGTGCCAGCAGCGTAGCGGGAGGGCCCCACGAGCAGTACTTC. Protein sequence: CASSVAGGPHEQYF.

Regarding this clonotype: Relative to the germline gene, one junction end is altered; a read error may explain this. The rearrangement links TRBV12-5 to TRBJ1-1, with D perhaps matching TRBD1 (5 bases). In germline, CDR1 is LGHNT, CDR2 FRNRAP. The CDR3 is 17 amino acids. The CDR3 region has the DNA TGTGCTAGTGGTTTGGGGACACCGGGAGCCGCGAACACTGAGGCTTTCTTT. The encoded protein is CASGLGTPGAANTEAFF.

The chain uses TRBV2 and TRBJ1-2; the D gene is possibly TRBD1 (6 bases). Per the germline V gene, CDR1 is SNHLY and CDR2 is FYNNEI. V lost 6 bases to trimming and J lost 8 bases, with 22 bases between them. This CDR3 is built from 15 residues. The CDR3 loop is CASRTQRGGRGGYTF. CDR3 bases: TGTGCCAGCAGGACACAGCGCGGGGGCAGGGGCGGCTACACCTTC.

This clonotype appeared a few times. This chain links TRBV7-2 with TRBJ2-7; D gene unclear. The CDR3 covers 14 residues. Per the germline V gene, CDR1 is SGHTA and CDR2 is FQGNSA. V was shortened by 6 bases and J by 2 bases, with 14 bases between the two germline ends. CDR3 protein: CASSEPGHPYEQYF. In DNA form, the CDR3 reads TGTGCCAGCAGTGAACCGGGCCACCCCTACGAGCAGTACTTC.

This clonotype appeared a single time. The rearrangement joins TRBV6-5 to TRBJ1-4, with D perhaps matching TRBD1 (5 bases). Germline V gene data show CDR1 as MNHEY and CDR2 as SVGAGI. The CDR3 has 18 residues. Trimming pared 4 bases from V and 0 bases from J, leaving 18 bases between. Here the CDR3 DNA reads TGTGCCAGCAGTTCTTCAAGACCAGGGAGTGCAACTAATGAAAAACTGTTTTTT. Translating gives CASSSSRPGSATNEKLFF.

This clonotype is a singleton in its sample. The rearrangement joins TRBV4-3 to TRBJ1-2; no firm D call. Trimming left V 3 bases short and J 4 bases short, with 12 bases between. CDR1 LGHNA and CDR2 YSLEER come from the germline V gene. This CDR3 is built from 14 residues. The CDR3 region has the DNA TGCGCCAGCAGCCAGACGGCTGGGCCCTATGGCTACACCTTC. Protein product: CASSQTAGPYGYTF.

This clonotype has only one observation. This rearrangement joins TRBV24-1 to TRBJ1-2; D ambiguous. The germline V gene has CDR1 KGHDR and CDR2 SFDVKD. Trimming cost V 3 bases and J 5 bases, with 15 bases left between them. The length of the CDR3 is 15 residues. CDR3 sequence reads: CATSDQGRREYGYTF. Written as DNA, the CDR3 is TGTGCCACCAGTGATCAAGGACGGCGAGAGTATGGCTACACCTTC.

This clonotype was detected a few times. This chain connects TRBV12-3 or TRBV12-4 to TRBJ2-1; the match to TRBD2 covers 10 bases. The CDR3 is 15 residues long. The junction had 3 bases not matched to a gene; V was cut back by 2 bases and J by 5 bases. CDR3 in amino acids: CASSLSGGAHNEQFF. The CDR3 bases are TGTGCCAGCAGTTTAAGCGGGGGGGCTCACAATGAGCAGTTCTTC.

The CDR3 spells CASRGRDFRETQYF. The CDR3 bases are TGTGCCAGCAGGGGCAGGGATTTCCGAGAGACCCAGTACTTC. This chain joins TRBV27 and TRBJ2-5; D is perhaps TRBD1 (5 bases). Germline V gene data show CDR1 as MNHEY and CDR2 as SMNVEV (reference sequence). The length of the CDR3 is 14 residues. V was trimmed by 6 bases and J by 4 bases, leaving 15 bases between them.

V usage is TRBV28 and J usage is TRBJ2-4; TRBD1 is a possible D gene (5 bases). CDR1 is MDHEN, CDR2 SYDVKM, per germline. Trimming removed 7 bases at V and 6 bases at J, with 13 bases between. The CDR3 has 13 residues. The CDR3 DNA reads TGTGCCAGCACCCCCGGCAGGGCAAACATTCAGTACTTC. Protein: CASTPGRANIQYF.

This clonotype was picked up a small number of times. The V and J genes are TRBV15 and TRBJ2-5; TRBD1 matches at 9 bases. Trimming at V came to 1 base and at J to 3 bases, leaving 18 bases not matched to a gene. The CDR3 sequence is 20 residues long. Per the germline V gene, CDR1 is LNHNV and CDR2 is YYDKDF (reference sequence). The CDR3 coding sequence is TGTGCCACCAGCAGAGTAAAGTTTGCATCGCCGGGACAGGGAAAAGAGACCCAGTACTTC. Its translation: CATSRVKFASPGQGKETQYF.

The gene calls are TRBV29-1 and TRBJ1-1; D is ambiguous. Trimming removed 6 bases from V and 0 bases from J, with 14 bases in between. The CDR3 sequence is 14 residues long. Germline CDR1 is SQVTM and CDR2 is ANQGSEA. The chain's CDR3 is CSVARPGLNTEAFF. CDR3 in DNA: TGCAGCGTCGCGCGTCCAGGACTGAACACTGAAGCTTTCTTT. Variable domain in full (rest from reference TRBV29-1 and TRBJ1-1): SAVISQKPSRDICQRGTSLTIQCQVDSQVTMMFWYRQQPGQSLTLIATANQGSEATYESGFVIDKFPISRPNLTFSTLTVSNMSPEDSSIYLCSVARPGLNTEAFFGQGTRLTVV.

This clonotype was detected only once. CDR3 loop: CSVRSGNSNQPQHF. The DNA for the CDR3 is TGCAGCGTTAGGTCGGGAAATAGCAATCAGCCCCAGCATTTT. The rearrangement uses TRBV29-1 and TRBJ1-5; D unclear. This CDR3 is 14 amino acids long. Deletions cut 5 bases from V and 0 bases from J, with 11 bases between. CDR1 and CDR2 (germline): SQVTM, ANQGSEA. Filled out from reference TRBV29-1 and TRBJ1-5, the complete variable domain reads SAVISQKPSRDICQRGTSLTIQCQVDSQVTMMFWYRQQPGQSLTLIATANQGSEATYESGFVIDKFPISRPNLTFSTLTVSNMSPEDSSIYLCSVRSGNSNQPQHFGDGTRLSIL.

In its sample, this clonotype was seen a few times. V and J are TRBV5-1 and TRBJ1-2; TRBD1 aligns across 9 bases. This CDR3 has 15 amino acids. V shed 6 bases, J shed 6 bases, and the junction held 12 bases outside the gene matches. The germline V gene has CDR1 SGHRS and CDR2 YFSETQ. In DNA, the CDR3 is TGCGCCAGCACCTATCAACCGGGACAGGGCCATGGCTACACCTTC. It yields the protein CASTYQPGQGHGYTF.

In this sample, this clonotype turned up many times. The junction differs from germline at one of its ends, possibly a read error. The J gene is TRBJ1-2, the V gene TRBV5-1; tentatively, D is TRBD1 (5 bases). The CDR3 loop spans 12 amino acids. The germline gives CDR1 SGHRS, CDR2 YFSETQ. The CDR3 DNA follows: TGTGCCAGCAGTCTAGACAGATATGGCTACACCTTC. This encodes CASSLDRYGYTF.

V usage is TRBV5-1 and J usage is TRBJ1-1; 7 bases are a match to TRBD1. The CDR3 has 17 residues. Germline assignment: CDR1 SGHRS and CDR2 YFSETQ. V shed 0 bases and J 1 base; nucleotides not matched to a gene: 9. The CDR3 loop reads CASSLGGGQRWNTEAFF. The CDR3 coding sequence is TGCGCCAGCAGCTTGGGCGGGGGACAGCGCTGGAACACTGAAGCTTTCTTT.

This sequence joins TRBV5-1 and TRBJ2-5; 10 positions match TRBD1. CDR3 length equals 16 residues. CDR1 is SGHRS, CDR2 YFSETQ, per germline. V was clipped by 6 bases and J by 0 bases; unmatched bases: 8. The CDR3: CASKAWTGGYQETQYF. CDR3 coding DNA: TGCGCCAGCAAAGCCTGGACAGGGGGGTACCAAGAGACCCAGTACTTC.

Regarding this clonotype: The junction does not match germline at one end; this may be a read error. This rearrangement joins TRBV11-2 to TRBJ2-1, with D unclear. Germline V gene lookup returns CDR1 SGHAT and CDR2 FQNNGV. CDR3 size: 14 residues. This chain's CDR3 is CASSFGSSYDEQFF. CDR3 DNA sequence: TGTGCCAGCAGCTTTGGAAGCTCCTACGATGAGCAGTTCTTC.